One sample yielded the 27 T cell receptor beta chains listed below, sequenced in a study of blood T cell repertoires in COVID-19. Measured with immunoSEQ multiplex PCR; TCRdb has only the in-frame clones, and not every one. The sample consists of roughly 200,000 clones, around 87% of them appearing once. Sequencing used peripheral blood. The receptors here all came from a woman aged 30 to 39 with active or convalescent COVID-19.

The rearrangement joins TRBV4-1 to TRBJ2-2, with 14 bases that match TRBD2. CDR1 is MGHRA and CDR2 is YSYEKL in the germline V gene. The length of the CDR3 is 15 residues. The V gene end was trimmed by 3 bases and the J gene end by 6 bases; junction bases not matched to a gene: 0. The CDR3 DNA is TGCGCCAGCAGCCAGACTAGCGGGAGGGCCGGGGAGCTGTTTTTT. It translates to CASSQTSGRAGELFF.

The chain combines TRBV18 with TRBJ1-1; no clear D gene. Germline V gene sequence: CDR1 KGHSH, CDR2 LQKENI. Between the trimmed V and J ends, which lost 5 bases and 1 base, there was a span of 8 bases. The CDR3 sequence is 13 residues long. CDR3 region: CASSFDKNTEAFF. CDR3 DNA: TGTGCCAGCTCATTTGACAAGAACACTGAAGCTTTCTTT.

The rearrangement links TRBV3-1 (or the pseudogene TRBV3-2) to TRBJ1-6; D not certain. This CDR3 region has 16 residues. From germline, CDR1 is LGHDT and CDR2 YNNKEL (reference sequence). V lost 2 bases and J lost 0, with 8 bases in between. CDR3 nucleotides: TGTGCCAGCAGCCAAATGTTCTCCTCCTATAATTCACCCCTCCACTTT. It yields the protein CASSQMFSSYNSPLHF.

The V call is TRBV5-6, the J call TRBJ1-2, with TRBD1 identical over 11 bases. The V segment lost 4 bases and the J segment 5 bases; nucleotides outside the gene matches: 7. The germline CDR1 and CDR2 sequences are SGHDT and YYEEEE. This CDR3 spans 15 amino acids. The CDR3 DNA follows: TGTGCCAGCAGCAAAGGACAGGGGGCGGGGTATGGCTACACCTTC. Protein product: CASSKGQGAGYGYTF.

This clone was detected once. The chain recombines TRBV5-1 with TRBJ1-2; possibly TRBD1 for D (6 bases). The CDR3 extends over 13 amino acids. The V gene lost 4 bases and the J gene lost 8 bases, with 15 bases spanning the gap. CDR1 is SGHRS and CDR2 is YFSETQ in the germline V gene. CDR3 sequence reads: CASSIQGSGGYTF. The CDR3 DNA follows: TGCGCCAGCAGCATACAGGGAAGTGGGGGCTACACCTTC. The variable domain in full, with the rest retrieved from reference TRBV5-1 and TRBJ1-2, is KAGVTQTPRYLIKTRGQQVTLSCSPISGHRSVSWYQQTPGQGLQFLFEYFSETQRNKGNFPGRFSGRQFSNSRSEMNVSTLELGDSALYLCASSIQGSGGYTFGSGTRLTVV.

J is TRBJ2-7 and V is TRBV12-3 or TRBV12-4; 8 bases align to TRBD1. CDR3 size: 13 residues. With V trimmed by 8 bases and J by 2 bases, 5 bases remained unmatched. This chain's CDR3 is CASGQTGAYEQYF. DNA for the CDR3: TGTGCCAGCGGTCAGACAGGGGCCTACGAGCAGTACTTC.

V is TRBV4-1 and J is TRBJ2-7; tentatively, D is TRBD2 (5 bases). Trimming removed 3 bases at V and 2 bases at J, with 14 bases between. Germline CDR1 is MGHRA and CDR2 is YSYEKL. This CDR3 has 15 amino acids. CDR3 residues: CASSHFTGSTYEQYF. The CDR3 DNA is TGCGCCAGCAGCCACTTCACGGGATCTACCTACGAGCAGTACTTC.

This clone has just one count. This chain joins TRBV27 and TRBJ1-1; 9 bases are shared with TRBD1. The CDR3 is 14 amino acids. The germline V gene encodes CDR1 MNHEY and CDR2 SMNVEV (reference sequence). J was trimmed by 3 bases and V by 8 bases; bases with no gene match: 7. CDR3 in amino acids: CASSRDRVHTEAFF. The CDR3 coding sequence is TGTGCCAGCTCCCGGGACAGGGTACACACTGAAGCTTTCTTT.

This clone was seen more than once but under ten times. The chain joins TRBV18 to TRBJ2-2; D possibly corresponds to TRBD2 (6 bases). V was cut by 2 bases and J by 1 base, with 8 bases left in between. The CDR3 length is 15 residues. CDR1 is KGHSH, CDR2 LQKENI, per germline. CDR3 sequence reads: CASSPGEENTGELFF. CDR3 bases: TGTGCCAGCTCACCAGGGGAGGAGAACACCGGGGAGCTGTTTTTT.

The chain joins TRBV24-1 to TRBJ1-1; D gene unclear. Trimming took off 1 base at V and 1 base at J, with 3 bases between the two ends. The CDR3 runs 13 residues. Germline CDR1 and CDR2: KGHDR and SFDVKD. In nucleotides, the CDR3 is TGTGCCACCAGTGATTTTAGGAACACTGAAGCTTTCTTT. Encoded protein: CATSDFRNTEAFF.

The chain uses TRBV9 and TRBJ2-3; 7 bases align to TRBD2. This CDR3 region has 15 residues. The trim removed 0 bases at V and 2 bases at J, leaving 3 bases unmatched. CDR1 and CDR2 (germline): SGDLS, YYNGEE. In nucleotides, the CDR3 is TGTGCCAGCAGCGTAGGCCGGGGGGACACAGATACGCAGTATTTT. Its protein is CASSVGRGDTDTQYF.

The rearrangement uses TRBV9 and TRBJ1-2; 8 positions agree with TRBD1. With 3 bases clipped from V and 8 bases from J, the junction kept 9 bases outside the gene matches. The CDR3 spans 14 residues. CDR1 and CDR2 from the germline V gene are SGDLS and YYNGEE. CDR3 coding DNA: TGTGCCAGCAGCGGAGACAGGGGAGGATTCGGCTACACCTTC. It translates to CASSGDRGGFGYTF.

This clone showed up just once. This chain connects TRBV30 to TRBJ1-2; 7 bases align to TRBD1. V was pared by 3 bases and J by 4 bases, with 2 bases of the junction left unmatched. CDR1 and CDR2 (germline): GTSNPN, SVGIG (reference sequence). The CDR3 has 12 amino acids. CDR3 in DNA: TGTGCCTGGAGGTGGACAGGCTATGGCTACACCTTC. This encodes CAWRWTGYGYTF.

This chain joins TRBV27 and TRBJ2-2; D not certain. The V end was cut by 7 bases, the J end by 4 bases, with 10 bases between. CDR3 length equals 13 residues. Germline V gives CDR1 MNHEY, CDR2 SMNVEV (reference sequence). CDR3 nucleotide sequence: TGTGCCAGCACGGCAGGAATCACCGGGGAGCTGTTTTTT. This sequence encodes CASTAGITGELFF.

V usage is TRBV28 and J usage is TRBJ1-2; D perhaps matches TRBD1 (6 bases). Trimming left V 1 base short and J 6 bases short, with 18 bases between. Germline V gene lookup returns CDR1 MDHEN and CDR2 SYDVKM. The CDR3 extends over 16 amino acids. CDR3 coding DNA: TGTGCCAGCAGTTTATTCTCAGACAGGAGACTTGATGGCTACACCTTC. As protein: CASSLFSDRRLDGYTF.

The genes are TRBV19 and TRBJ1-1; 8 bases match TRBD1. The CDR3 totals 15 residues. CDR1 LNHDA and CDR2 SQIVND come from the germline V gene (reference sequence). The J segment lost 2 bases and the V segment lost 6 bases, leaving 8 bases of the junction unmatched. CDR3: CASRFRTGSNTEAFF. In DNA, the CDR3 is TGTGCCAGTAGGTTCCGGACAGGGTCTAACACTGAAGCTTTCTTT.

The CDR3: CASSRGDKQFF. The CDR3 DNA follows: TGTGCCAGCAGCCGGGGGGATAAGCAGTTCTTC. The chain employs TRBV6-5 and TRBJ2-1; TRBD2 matches 7 bases. V shed 6 bases, J shed 11 bases, and the junction held 4 bases outside the gene matches. The V gene's germline CDR1 is MNHEY and CDR2 SVGAGI. The CDR3 runs 11 residues.

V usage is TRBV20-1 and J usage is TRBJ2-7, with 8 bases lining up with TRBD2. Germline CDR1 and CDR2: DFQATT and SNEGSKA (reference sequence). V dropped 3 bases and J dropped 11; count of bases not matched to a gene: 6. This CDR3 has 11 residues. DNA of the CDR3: TGCAGTGCTAGTGCGGGACTAGGGGAGTACTTC. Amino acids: CSASAGLGEYF.

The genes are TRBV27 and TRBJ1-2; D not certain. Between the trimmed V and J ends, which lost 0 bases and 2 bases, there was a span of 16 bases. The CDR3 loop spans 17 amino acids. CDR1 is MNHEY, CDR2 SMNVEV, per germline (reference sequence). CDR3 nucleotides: TGTGCCAGCAGTTTATCGATACCCTTAAAGCCCAACTATGGCTACACCTTC. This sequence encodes CASSLSIPLKPNYGYTF.

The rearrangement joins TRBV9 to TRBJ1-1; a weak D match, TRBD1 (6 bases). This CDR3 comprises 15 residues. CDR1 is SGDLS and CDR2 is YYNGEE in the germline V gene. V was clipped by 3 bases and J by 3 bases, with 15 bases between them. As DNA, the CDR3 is TGTGCCAGCAGCGCCTCCCCGGGACATTACACTGAAGCTTTCTTT. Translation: CASSASPGHYTEAFF.

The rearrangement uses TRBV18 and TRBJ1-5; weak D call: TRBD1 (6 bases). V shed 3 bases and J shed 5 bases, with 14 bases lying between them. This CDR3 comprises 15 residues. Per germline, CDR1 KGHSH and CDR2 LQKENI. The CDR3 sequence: CASSPRGGIDQPQHF. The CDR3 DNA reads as TGTGCCAGCTCACCGAGGGGGGGAATCGATCAGCCCCAGCATTTT.

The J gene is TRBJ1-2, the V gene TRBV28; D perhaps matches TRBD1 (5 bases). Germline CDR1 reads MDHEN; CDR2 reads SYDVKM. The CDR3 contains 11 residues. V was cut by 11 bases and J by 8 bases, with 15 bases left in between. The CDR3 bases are TGTGCCTCCCGGCAGGGAATGGGCTACACCTTC. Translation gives CASRQGMGYTF.

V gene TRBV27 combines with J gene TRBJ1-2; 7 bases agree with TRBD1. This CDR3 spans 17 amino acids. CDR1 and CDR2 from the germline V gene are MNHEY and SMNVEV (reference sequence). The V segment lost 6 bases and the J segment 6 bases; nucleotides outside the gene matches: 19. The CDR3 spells CASSFTDWDSPIDGYTF. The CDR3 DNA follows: TGTGCCAGCAGCTTTACGGACTGGGACAGCCCCATTGATGGCTACACCTTC.

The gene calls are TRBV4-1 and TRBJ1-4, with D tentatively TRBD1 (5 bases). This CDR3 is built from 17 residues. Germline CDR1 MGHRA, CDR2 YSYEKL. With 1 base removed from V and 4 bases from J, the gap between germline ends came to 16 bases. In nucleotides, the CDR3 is TGCGCCAGCAGCCAAGTGCAGGGTGACGCTATTAATGAAAAACTGTTTTTT. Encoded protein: CASSQVQGDAINEKLFF.

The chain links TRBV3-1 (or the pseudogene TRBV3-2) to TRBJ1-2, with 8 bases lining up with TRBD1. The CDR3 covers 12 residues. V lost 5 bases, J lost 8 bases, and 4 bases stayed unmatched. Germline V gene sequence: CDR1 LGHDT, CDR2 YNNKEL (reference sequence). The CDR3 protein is CASSARGRGYTF. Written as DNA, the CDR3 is TGTGCCAGCAGCGCCAGGGGGCGCGGCTACACCTTC.

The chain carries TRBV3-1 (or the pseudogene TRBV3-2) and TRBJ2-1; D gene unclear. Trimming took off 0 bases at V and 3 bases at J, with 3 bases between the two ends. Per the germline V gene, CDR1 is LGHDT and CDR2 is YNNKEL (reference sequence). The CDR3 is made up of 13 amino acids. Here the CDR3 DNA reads TGTGCCAGCAGCCAAGATATCTACAATGAGCAGTTCTTC. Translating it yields CASSQDIYNEQFF.

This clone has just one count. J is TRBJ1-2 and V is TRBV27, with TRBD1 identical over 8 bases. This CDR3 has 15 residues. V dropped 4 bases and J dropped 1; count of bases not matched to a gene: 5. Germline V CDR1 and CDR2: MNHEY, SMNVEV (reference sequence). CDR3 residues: CASSSWTGNNYGYTF. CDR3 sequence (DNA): TGTGCCAGCAGTTCATGGACAGGGAATAACTATGGCTACACCTTC.